This TCR beta chain was sequenced during a study of CD8+CD57+ T cells in acquired aplastic anemia. Findings and limits, study-wide: Overlapping CD8+ CDR3 repertoires of patients and controls contained about 27 shared sequences. CD8+ Simpson's diversity did not differ significantly between patients and controls.

CDR3 length: 15 amino acids. Trimming removed 1 base at V and 0 bases at J, with 10 bases between. Germline CDR1 is SEHNR and CDR2 is FQNEAQ (reference sequence). On this clonotype: The antigen is undetermined.

It was patients with CD8+CD57+ cell expansion by flow cytometry who were chosen for sequencing. All patients had severe acquired aplastic anemia. Patients had not yet gotten any therapy when their blood was taken for sampling. Genomic DNA constituted the template upon which TCR beta VDJ and CDR3 profiling was performed. Each CDR3 protein gets one entry after TCRdb re-called the reads with MiXCR. Of about 120,000 distinct CDR3 sequences in the sample, 55% to 70% were seen once. The clonotype comes from a human donor with aplastic anemia. The specimen sequenced was sorted CD4+, CD8+, or CD8+CD57+ T cells (not recorded which) from PBMCs. The V call is TRBV7-9, the J call TRBJ2-7; D is ambiguous. The CDR3 here is CASSLGLLGSYEQYF. The CDR3 DNA follows: TGTGCCAGCAGCTTAGGGCTTTTAGGCTCCTACGAGCAGTACTTC.